What follows are 30 T cell receptor beta chains derived from one specimen sequenced in a study of CD8 T cells in Susac syndrome. It was with random hexamers that 0.5 to 1 ug RNA was reverse transcribed. In TCRdb, the immunoSEQ multiplex PCR reads were re-called with MiXCR into one record per CDR3 protein. The sample yields 78,000 or so distinct CDR3 sequences, about 95% seen once. Material for sequencing was CD8+ T cells from PBMCs. These TCRs come from a human donor with multiple sclerosis.

The rearrangement joins TRBV5-1 to TRBJ1-6; D unclear. Germline V gene lookup returns CDR1 SGHRS and CDR2 YFSETQ. The CDR3 runs to 14 residues. V dropped 4 bases and J dropped 11 bases, with 16 bases sitting between them. The CDR3 nucleotides read TGCGCCAGCAGCAGGGAAGGCAATTGGACACCCCTCCACTTT. It is translated as CASSREGNWTPLHF.

The chain employs TRBV20-1 and TRBJ2-2; D is unclear. V lost 7 bases and J 6 bases, leaving 15 bases between the germline ends. CDR1 DFQATT and CDR2 SNEGSKA come from the germline V gene (reference sequence). The CDR3 runs 13 residues. The CDR3 loop is CSVLGRAAGELFF. CDR3 sequence (DNA): TGCAGTGTCTTGGGCCGGGCGGCCGGGGAGCTGTTTTTT.

This chain links TRBV9 with TRBJ1-1; 7 nucleotides align to TRBD1. Germline V gene sequence: CDR1 SGDLS, CDR2 YYNGEE. The CDR3 has 13 amino acids. With V trimmed by 2 bases and J by 5 bases, 3 bases remained unmatched. The CDR3 sequence: CASSVTGETEAFF. In DNA, the CDR3 is TGTGCCAGCAGCGTTACAGGGGAAACTGAAGCTTTCTTT.

The chain combines TRBV6-1 with TRBJ2-5, with 9 nucleotides matching TRBD1. V lost 5 bases to trimming and J lost 5 bases; unmatched junction nucleotides: 15. The CDR3 is 17 residues long. Germline CDR1 MNHNS, CDR2 SASEGT. CDR3 loop: CASSTLAEDRGDETQYF. The CDR3 DNA sequence: TGTGCCAGCAGTACCCTAGCCGAGGACAGGGGCGACGAGACCCAGTACTTC.

The gene calls are TRBV5-6 and TRBJ2-1; TRBD1 matches 8 bases. V lost 4 bases and J lost 4; bases outside the gene matches: 10. This CDR3 spans 16 amino acids. CDR1 SGHDT and CDR2 YYEEEE come from the germline V gene. The CDR3 loop is CASSQDRGGVYNEQFF. CDR3 nucleotides: TGTGCCAGCAGCCAAGACAGGGGTGGGGTTTACAATGAGCAGTTCTTC.

A note on this clonotype: At one boundary the junction diverges from the germline segment, which might be a read error. The chain joins TRBV14 to TRBJ1-1; D is ambiguous. Germline CDR1 reads SGHDN; CDR2 reads FVKESK. There are 14 residues in the CDR3. CDR3: CASSQDGVWFPLTF. The CDR3 coding sequence is TGTGCCAGCAGCCAAGACGGGGTTTGGTTTCCCCTTACTTTT.

The rearrangement uses TRBV29-1 and TRBJ1-3, with D perhaps TRBD1 (6 bases). Germline CDR1 and CDR2: SQVTM and ANQGSEA. Trimming stripped 2 bases from V and 1 base from J, with 12 bases between. The CDR3 contains 15 residues. The CDR3 nucleotides read TGCAGCGTTGAATCGGGACACAGATCTGGAAACACCATATATTTT. Translation gives CSVESGHRSGNTIYF. The full variable domain, completed using reference TRBV29-1 and TRBJ1-3, is SAVISQKPSRDICQRGTSLTIQCQVDSQVTMMFWYRQQPGQSLTLIATANQGSEATYESGFVIDKFPISRPNLTFSTLTVSNMSPEDSSIYLCSVESGHRSGNTIYFGEGSWLTVV.

The V and J genes are TRBV4-1 and TRBJ2-3, with 7 positions matching TRBD1. V gave up 5 bases and J gave up 0 bases; unmatched junction bases: 2. Per the germline V gene, CDR1 is MGHRA and CDR2 is YSYEKL. The CDR3 extends over 14 amino acids. The CDR3 here is CASSTDRSTDTQYF. The CDR3 bases are TGCGCCAGCAGCACGGACAGGAGCACAGATACGCAGTATTTT.

This chain joins TRBV7-9 and TRBJ2-1; TRBD1 matches 7 bases. Germline V lookup: CDR1 SEHNR, CDR2 FQNEAQ (reference sequence). This CDR3 is built from 13 residues. The V and J ends lost 8 bases and 6 bases, in that order; junction bases with no gene match: 7. In DNA, the CDR3 is TGTGCCAGCCGCTCAGGGACAGTCAATGAGCAGTTCTTC. It is translated as CASRSGTVNEQFF. Supplemented by reference TRBV7-9 and TRBJ2-1, the full variable domain reads DTGVSQNPRHKITKRGQNVTFRCDPISEHNRLYWYRQTLGQGPEFLTYFQNEAQLEKSRLLSDRFSAERPKGSFSTLEIQRTEQGDSAMYLCASRSGTVNEQFFGPGTRLTVL.

The rearrangement links TRBV12-3 or TRBV12-4 to TRBJ1-4; unclear D gene. The CDR3 is made up of 14 amino acids. V was cut by 0 bases and J by 8 bases, with 10 bases left in between. The CDR3 coding sequence is TGTGCCAGCAGTTTAGCAGGTGTTGAGGAAAAACTGTTTTTT. Amino acids: CASSLAGVEEKLFF.

This chain connects TRBV19 to TRBJ1-1; no definite D call. The V and J ends lost 3 bases and 0 bases respectively, with 8 bases between them. The CDR3 length is 14 residues. Per germline, CDR1 LNHDA and CDR2 SQIVND (reference sequence). The CDR3 bases are TGTGCCAGTAGTATCCCCGGGGTGAACACTGAAGCTTTCTTT. Protein product: CASSIPGVNTEAFF.

J is TRBJ2-5 and V is TRBV7-9; the match to TRBD1 covers 9 bases. This CDR3 region has 14 residues. The germline V gene has CDR1 SEHNR and CDR2 FQNEAQ (reference sequence). V shed 8 bases and J 3 bases; nucleotides not matched to a gene: 7. The CDR3 loop reads CASHWTGEKETQYF. DNA of the CDR3: TGTGCCAGCCATTGGACAGGGGAGAAAGAGACCCAGTACTTC.

This sequence joins TRBV6-2 or TRBV6-3 and TRBJ2-3, with D possibly called TRBD1 or TRBD2 (5 bases each). The CDR3 extends over 15 amino acids. The V gene's germline CDR1 is MNHEY and CDR2 SVGEGT. V lost 0 bases, J lost 2 bases, and 9 bases lay in between. The CDR3 DNA follows: TGTGCCAGCAGTTACTCCCCGGGGCCCACAGATACGCAGTATTTT. This translates into CASSYSPGPTDTQYF.

The V call is TRBV19, the J call TRBJ2-6; the match to TRBD1 covers 9 bases. The V segment lost 5 bases and the J segment 11 bases; nucleotides outside the gene matches: 13. This CDR3 region has 16 residues. Germline-derived CDR1 and CDR2 are LNHDA and SQIVND (reference sequence). The CDR3 loop is CASSGSYRGRGDVLTF. The CDR3 DNA sequence: TGTGCCAGTAGTGGGTCTTACAGGGGGCGAGGCGACGTCCTGACTTTC.

The chain couples TRBV29-1 to TRBJ2-7, with TRBD1 matching 7 bases. Germline V gene lookup returns CDR1 SQVTM and CDR2 ANQGSEA. V gave up 2 bases and J gave up 0 bases; unmatched junction bases: 7. This CDR3 has 15 residues. CDR3 DNA sequence: TGCAGCGTTGAAAGGCAAGCAGGGGGCTCCTACGAGCAGTACTTC. Amino acid sequence: CSVERQAGGSYEQYF.

The chain couples TRBV29-1 to TRBJ2-6; no clear D gene. The CDR3 is 17 residues long. Germline lookup yields CDR1 SQVTM and CDR2 ANQGSEA. The V and J ends lost 0 bases and 2 bases respectively, with 14 bases between them. In DNA, the CDR3 is TGCAGCGTTGAAGAGGCAGGACCCTCCCCTGGGGCCAACGTCCTGACTTTC. Its protein is CSVEEAGPSPGANVLTF.

A single count supports this clonotype. The chain links TRBV12-3 or TRBV12-4 to TRBJ1-2, with 8 bases aligning to TRBD1. The CDR3 length is 15 residues. With V trimmed by 2 bases and J by 4 bases, 6 bases remained unmatched. The CDR3 DNA is TGTGCCAGCAGTTTAACCTGGACAGGGCGCTATGGCTACACCTTC. It specifies CASSLTWTGRYGYTF.

The chain joins TRBV7-9 to TRBJ2-3; 8 bases map to TRBD2. This CDR3 has 15 amino acids. The V and J ends lost 8 bases and 5 bases, in that order; junction bases with no gene match: 12. The germline V gene has CDR1 SEHNR and CDR2 FQNEAQ (reference sequence). Here the CDR3 DNA reads TGTGCCAGCCTGGTCGGGGGGGGTCCGGGAGATACGCAGTATTTT. Translated, it gives CASLVGGGPGDTQYF.

The J gene is TRBJ2-7, the V gene TRBV2, with TRBD1 identical over 8 bases. The CDR3 has 13 residues. The V gene end was trimmed by 7 bases and the J gene end by 4 bases; junction bases not matched to a gene: 6. The V gene's germline CDR1 is SNHLY and CDR2 FYNNEI. CDR3 bases: TGTGCCAGCAACGGACAGGGTTCGTACGAGCAGTACTTC. As protein: CASNGQGSYEQYF.

The chain is built from TRBV15 and TRBJ2-7, with D tentatively TRBD2 (6 bases). Germline V gene lookup returns CDR1 LNHNV and CDR2 YYDKDF (reference sequence). The length of the CDR3 is 16 residues. The germline V and J ends were trimmed by 0 bases and 4 bases, with 16 bases remaining between them. In DNA, the CDR3 is TGTGCCACCAGCAGAGATCGGTCACGGGAGAGGTACGAGCAGTACTTC. It specifies CATSRDRSRERYEQYF. Drawing the rest from reference TRBV15 and TRBJ2-7, the complete variable domain is DAMVIQNPRYQVTQFGKPVTLSCSQTLNHNVMYWYQQKSSQAPKLLFHYYDKDFNNEADTPDNFQSRRPNTSFCFLDIRSPGLGDTAMYLCATSRDRSRERYEQYFGPGTRLTVT.

This sequence joins TRBV4-3 and TRBJ2-2; 9 bases line up with TRBD2. Germline CDR1 reads LGHNA; CDR2 reads YSLEER. The ends lost 0 bases at V and 5 bases at J; junction bases unmatched: 4. The CDR3 sequence is 16 residues long. The CDR3 is CASSQDLAGDTGELFF. Here the CDR3 DNA reads TGCGCCAGCAGCCAAGACTTAGCGGGGGATACCGGGGAGCTGTTTTTT.

The chain uses TRBV29-1 and TRBJ1-2; D is unclear. V shed 7 bases and J shed 6 bases, with 18 bases lying between them. This CDR3 has 13 amino acids. Germline V CDR1 and CDR2: SQVTM, ANQGSEA. The CDR3 DNA reads TGCAGCGCTAGGGCTACCGGGCGGGATGGCTACACCTTC. It yields the protein CSARATGRDGYTF.

The V and J genes are TRBV12-3 or TRBV12-4 and TRBJ2-7; tentative D call: TRBD2 (6 bases). Trimming shortened V by 5 bases and J by 5 bases, and 16 bases separated the two germline ends. The CDR3 is 14 amino acids. The CDR3 nucleotides are TGTGCCAGCAGTCGTTTAACCACGGGAGACGAGCAGTACTTC. This codes for CASSRLTTGDEQYF.

The CDR3 reads CASSPHRGIGETQYF. The CDR3 nucleotides are TGTGCCAGCAGTCCCCACCGAGGGATTGGAGAGACCCAGTACTTC. V is TRBV9 and J is TRBJ2-5; D perhaps matches TRBD2 (5 bases). This CDR3 spans 15 amino acids. V dropped 5 bases and J dropped 4 bases, with 18 bases sitting between them. Germline CDR1 and CDR2: SGDLS and YYNGEE.

This sequence joins TRBV7-8 and TRBJ1-5; no clear D gene. The V and J ends lost 2 bases and 3 bases respectively, with 11 bases between them. This CDR3 spans 15 amino acids. Germline CDR1 SGHVS, CDR2 FQNEAQ. CDR3 protein: CASSLRPDNNQPQHF. The CDR3 DNA reads as TGTGCCAGCAGCTTACGCCCCGACAACAATCAGCCCCAGCATTTT.

The rearrangement uses TRBV13 and TRBJ2-1; 9 bases map to TRBD2. Germline values: CDR1 PRHDT, CDR2 FYEKMQ (reference sequence). This CDR3 has 18 amino acids. V shed 5 bases, J shed 7 bases, and the junction held 18 bases outside the gene matches. The CDR3 is CASSLGREGEGRTNEQFF. CDR3 nucleotide sequence: TGTGCCAGCAGCCTCGGGCGGGAGGGCGAAGGGAGGACAAATGAGCAGTTCTTC.

The V and J genes are TRBV7-2 and TRBJ2-7, with D hard to call. Between the trimmed V and J ends, which lost 4 bases and 0 bases, there was a span of 16 bases. Germline CDR1 reads SGHTA; CDR2 reads FQGNSA. CDR3 length equals 16 residues. The CDR3 sequence is CASSSMTESYSYEQYF. In DNA form, the CDR3 reads TGTGCCAGCAGCTCCATGACTGAGTCCTACTCCTACGAGCAGTACTTC.

This chain joins TRBV12-3 or TRBV12-4 and TRBJ1-5, with D possibly being TRBD1 (5 bases). V lost 6 bases and J 5 bases, leaving 29 bases between the germline ends. This CDR3 has 19 residues. The DNA of the CDR3 is TGTGCCAGCAGCACCAACCGGGACGACAAACCAGCCCGAGATCAGCCCCAGCATTTT. This codes for CASSTNRDDKPARDQPQHF.

The gene calls are TRBV30 and TRBJ2-1; 11 bases are shared with TRBD2. Germline loops: CDR1 GTSNPN, CDR2 SVGIG (reference sequence). The ends lost 4 bases at V and 4 bases at J; junction bases unmatched: 9. The CDR3 has 16 amino acids. CDR3 residues: CAWTIAGGPGYNEQFF. Written as DNA, the CDR3 is TGTGCCTGGACCATAGCGGGAGGGCCCGGGTACAATGAGCAGTTCTTC.

The chain joins TRBV29-1 to TRBJ1-1, with D hard to call. The CDR3 is made up of 14 amino acids. V was shortened by 5 bases and J by 4 bases, with 17 bases between the two germline ends. Germline V gene lookup returns CDR1 SQVTM and CDR2 ANQGSEA. The CDR3 nucleotides are TGCAGCGTTTACGGCGGGGTCCCCGGCACTGAAGCTTTCTTT. It is translated as CSVYGGVPGTEAFF.